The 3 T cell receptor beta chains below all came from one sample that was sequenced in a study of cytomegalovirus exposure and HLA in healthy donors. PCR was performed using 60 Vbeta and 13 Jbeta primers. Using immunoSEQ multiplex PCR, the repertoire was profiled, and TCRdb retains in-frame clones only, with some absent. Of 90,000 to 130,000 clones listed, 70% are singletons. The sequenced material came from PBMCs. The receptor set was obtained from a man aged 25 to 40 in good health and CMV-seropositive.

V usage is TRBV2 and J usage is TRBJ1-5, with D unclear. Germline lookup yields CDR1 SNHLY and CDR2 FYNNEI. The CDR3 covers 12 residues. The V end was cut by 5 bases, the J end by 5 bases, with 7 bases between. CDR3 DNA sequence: TGTGCCAGCAGTCCCACTTATCAGCCCCAGCATTTT. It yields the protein CASSPTYQPQHF.

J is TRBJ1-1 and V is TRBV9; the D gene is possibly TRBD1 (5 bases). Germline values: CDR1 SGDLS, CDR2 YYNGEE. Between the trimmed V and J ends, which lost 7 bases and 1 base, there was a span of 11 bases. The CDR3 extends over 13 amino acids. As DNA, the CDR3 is TGTGCCAGCTCCGGCCAGGGGAACACTGAAGCTTTCTTT. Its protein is CASSGQGNTEAFF.

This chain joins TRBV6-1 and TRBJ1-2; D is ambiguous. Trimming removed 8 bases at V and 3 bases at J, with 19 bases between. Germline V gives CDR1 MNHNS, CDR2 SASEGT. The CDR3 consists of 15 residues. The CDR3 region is CASEQETSIHYGYTF. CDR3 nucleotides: TGTGCCAGCGAGCAGGAAACCTCCATCCACTATGGCTACACCTTC.